This is a list of T cell receptor beta chains from one sample in a study of T cell clones after liver transplantation. TCRdb's copy holds only in-frame clones and misses some; the assay was immunoSEQ multiplex PCR. The sample carries 51,000 or so clones, 86% recorded once. The sample consisted of CD8+ T cells from blood, taken 12 months after liver transplant. The receptor source for this set is a human patient who received a liver transplant. Some T cells may be provided by the graft donor. Each CDR3 is given with its conserved first and last residue. D genes are given only for firm matches. Not all rows give a size; the values are once, few, many and, for expanded clones, a class.

V	D	size	J	DNA	CDR3
TRBV10-3	NA	once	TRBJ2-7	TGTGCCTTCCCGCGCGAGCAGTACTTC	CAFPREQYF
TRBV10-3	NA	NA	TRBJ2-2	TGTGCCACCCGGGGCGGGACGGACGGGGAGCTGTTTTTT	CATRGGTDGELFF
TRBV7-9	NA	NA	TRBJ2-1	TGTGCCAGCAGCTTAGTGGGGCGGGTCGGGAATGAGCAGTTCTTC	CASSLVGRVGNEQFF
TRBV30	NA	NA	TRBJ2-5	TGTGCCTGGAGTCGGACCCAAGAGACCCAGTACTTC	CAWSRTQETQYF
TRBV11-2	TRBD2	NA	TRBJ2-1	TGTGCCAGCAGCCTACTCGGGAGCGGGGCAAGCAATGAGCAGTTCTTC	CASSLLGSGASNEQFF
TRBV27	NA	NA	TRBJ2-2	TGTGCCAGCAGCCCCAATGATGGGACGTACTTCACCGGGGAGCTGTTTTTT	CASSPNDGTYFTGELFF
TRBV19	NA	NA	TRBJ2-1	TGTGCCAGTAGTTTGGGTAGCTCCTACAATGAGCAGTTCTTC	CASSLGSSYNEQFF
TRBV28	NA	NA	TRBJ1-1	TGTGCCAGCAGTGGGCCGCCGGCTGAAGCTTTCTTT	CASSGPPAEAFF
TRBV14	NA	NA	TRBJ2-4	TGTGCCAGCAGCCAAGGGGCAGGGAGAGCCAAAAACATTCAGTACTTC	CASSQGAGRAKNIQYF
TRBV2	NA	once	TRBJ2-1	TGTGCCAGCATGGGGGGTGGGGAAGGTGGGATCCCTGAGCAGTTCTTC	CASMGGGEGGIPEQFF
TRBV27	NA	once	TRBJ2-7	TGTGCCAGCAGTTTCACCTCGCCCTACGAGCAGTACTTC	CASSFTSPYEQYF
TRBV27	NA	NA	TRBJ2-1	TGTGCCAGCAGCCTTACAGAGAATGAGCAGTTCTTC	CASSLTENEQFF
TRBV4-1	TRBD1	NA	TRBJ2-6	TGCGCCAGCAGCCAACAGGGGGAAGGGACTGGGGCCAACGTCCTGACTTTC	CASSQQGEGTGANVLTF
TRBV11-2	NA	once	TRBJ2-7	TGTGCCAGCAGCTTCGGGACTGTGGAGCAATACTTC	CASSFGTVEQYF
TRBV19	NA	few	TRBJ2-1	TGTGCCAGTAACAGGGAATACAATGAGCAGTTCTTC	CASNREYNEQFF
TRBV25-1	NA	NA	TRBJ1-2	TGTGCCAGCAGTGACGGCAGGGCAGTGAGGTACACCTTC	CASSDGRAVRYTF
TRBV19	NA	NA	TRBJ1-5	TGTGCCAGTAGTATTCGGGGGAATCAGCCCCAGCATTTT	CASSIRGNQPQHF
TRBV2	TRBD1	once	TRBJ1-2	TGTGCCAGCACCCGGGACAGGGACGAGAATAACTATGGCTACACCTTC	CASTRDRDENNYGYTF
TRBV10-1	NA	NA	TRBJ2-1	TGCGCCAGCAGTCGGACTGCGAGCAATGAGCAGTTCTTC	CASSRTASNEQFF
TRBV28	TRBD2	NA	TRBJ2-7	TGTGCCAGTCGGGACCCTAGCGGTATGACCTACGAGCAGTACTTC	CASRDPSGMTYEQYF
TRBV4-2	NA	NA	TRBJ2-6	TGTGCCAGCAGCCAAGATCGCGGGACTGGGGCCAACGTCCTGACTTTC	CASSQDRGTGANVLTF
TRBV9	NA	NA	TRBJ2-3	TGTGCCAGCAGCATAGGACAGTCCACAGATACGCAGTATTTT	CASSIGQSTDTQYF
TRBV2	NA	NA	TRBJ2-7	TGTGCCAGCAGTGAACTGATGGACACATCCTACGAGCAGTACTTC	CASSELMDTSYEQYF
TRBV28	NA	NA	TRBJ2-1	TGTGCCAGCAGTTTAAGAGGGTACTACAATGAGCAGTTCTTC	CASSLRGYYNEQFF
TRBV15	NA	NA	TRBJ1-1	TGTGCCACCAGCCTTGGGACTGAAGCTTTCTTT	CATSLGTEAFF
TRBV19	TRBD2	NA	TRBJ2-7	TGTGCCAGTAGTGGGACTAGCGGTGCCTACGAGCAGTACTTC	CASSGTSGAYEQYF
TRBV10-2	TRBD2	NA	TRBJ2-7	TGCGCCAGCAGTACTCAGCGGGAGACCGACGAGCAGTACTTC	CASSTQRETDEQYF
TRBV4-1	NA	NA	TRBJ2-7	TGCGCCAGCAGCCAAGATCAATATTACCCCTACGAGCAGTACTTC	CASSQDQYYPYEQYF
TRBV7-9	NA	NA	TRBJ2-3	TGTGCCAGCAGCTTAGCGGTTCTCGAGATCGATACGCAGTATTTT	CASSLAVLEIDTQYF
TRBV7-3	TRBD2	once	TRBJ2-1	TGTGCCAGCAGCCCCGGACTAGCGGGAGGGAGAGATGAGCAGTTCTTC	CASSPGLAGGRDEQFF
TRBV5-1	NA	NA	TRBJ2-3	TGCGCCAGCAGCTTTCTGCAGATAGAGACAGATACGCAGTATTTT	CASSFLQIETDTQYF
TRBV7-8	NA	NA	TRBJ2-5	TGTGCCAGCAGCTTAGTCTCAACAGAGACCCAGTACTTC	CASSLVSTETQYF
TRBV4-1	TRBD1	NA	TRBJ2-7	TGCGCCAGCAGCCGGGGACAGGGTAACTACGAGCAGTACTTC	CASSRGQGNYEQYF
TRBV4-1	NA	NA	TRBJ2-7	TGCGCCAGCAGCCCCACAGAGGGCTACGAGCAGTACTTC	CASSPTEGYEQYF
TRBV5-4	NA	NA	TRBJ2-6	TGTGCCAGCCAGGGGATAAGTAGCTCTGGGGCCAACGTCCTGACTTTC	CASQGISSSGANVLTF
TRBV6-6	TRBD2	NA	TRBJ2-1	TGTGCCAGCAGTCCAGGACTAGCGGAACCCTACAATGAGCAGTTCTTC	CASSPGLAEPYNEQFF
TRBV28	NA	NA	TRBJ1-4	TGTGCCAGCAGTTTACAGGGTTCCGGAAAACTGTTTTTT	CASSLQGSGKLFF
TRBV28	NA	once	TRBJ1-2	TGTGCCAGCAGACCAAGGGGCGTCTATGGCTACACCTTC	CASRPRGVYGYTF
TRBV11-3	TRBD2	NA	TRBJ2-3	TGTGCCAGCCGGTTAGCGGGAACAGATACGCAGTATTTT	CASRLAGTDTQYF
TRBV28	NA	NA	TRBJ2-1	TGTGCCAGCAGTTTTCGGCTAGATCCCAATGAGCAGTTCTTC	CASSFRLDPNEQFF
TRBV7-6	NA	NA	TRBJ2-1	TGTGCCAGCAGCCCCCCCCCTGGGGAGCAGTTCTTC	CASSPPPGEQFF
TRBV11-2	NA	NA	TRBJ1-2	TGTGCCAGCAGCTTTACTGGACAGTATGGCTACACCTTC	CASSFTGQYGYTF
TRBV11-1	TRBD2	NA	TRBJ2-7	TGTGCCAGCAGTTCATCTAGCGGCAGCTCCTACGAGCAGTACTTC	CASSSSSGSSYEQYF
TRBV5-1	NA	once	TRBJ2-1	TGCGCCAGCAGCTCGGACAGTCCCTCCTACAATGAGCAGTTCTTC	CASSSDSPSYNEQFF
TRBV5-1	NA	NA	TRBJ2-1	TGCGCCAGCAGCTTGGGACTAGTTGATGAGCAGTTCTTC	CASSLGLVDEQFF
TRBV28	NA	NA	TRBJ2-7	TGTGCCAGCACCTCGGTAGGGGGGGCGGGCGAGCAGTACTTC	CASTSVGGAGEQYF
TRBV27	NA	few	TRBJ2-3	TGTGCCAGCAGTCCGGCCGCGGCGGGATCAAGCACAGATACGCAGTATTTT	CASSPAAAGSSTDTQYF
TRBV5-4	NA	NA	TRBJ2-1	TGTGCCAGCAGCTTGGGCTTGGGGGCGAAGGGCAATGAGCAGTTCTTC	CASSLGLGAKGNEQFF
TRBV7-9	TRBD2	NA	TRBJ2-7	TGTGCCAGCAGGGATACTAGCGGGGGGACCTCCTACGAGCAGTACTTC	CASRDTSGGTSYEQYF